This T cell receptor beta chain was sequenced in a study of shared clonotypes between healthy human individuals (TCRdb year 2020). With regard to the full study: A few men and a couple of women, aged 18 to 49 years, made up the cohort. To increase sequencing depth and limit assay-specific biases, different laboratories used diverse techniques to prepare libraries and sequence TCR repertoires. For each donor, CD4 naive and CD4 memory were each given three plates, CD8 naive was given two plates, and CD8 memory was given one plate. Blood TCR repertoires of five healthy adults were deeply sequenced to estimate repertoire size and the extent of clonotype sharing between individuals. Leukapheresis yielded between about 0.8 and 8.9 billion PBMCs per donor. General conclusions and limits of the study: Naive subsets generally had larger estimated clonotype richness than memory subsets. Sampling was restricted to blood, and TCR repertoires in tissue are likely to differ from TCR repertoires in blood. When a handful of donors were compared, the shared fraction of clonotypes was around 5% for naive CD4, less than 4% for naive CD8, more than 2% for memory CD4, and roughly 0.43% for memory CD8. Incomplete sequencing was indicated by rarefaction of sorted-subset datasets, despite the large sequencing depth. Compared with non-shared clonotypes, the clonotypes found in all four sorted-subset donors had higher generation probabilities. Because the study included only a small number of donors, the genetic and exposure-history diversity represented was limited. Pairwise subsampling led to the expectation that sequencing depth would affect the degree of clonotype sharing among donors.

This clone showed up just once. Its antigen remains unidentified. No base quality values were provided; no much bigger clone lies one nucleotide off. The donors were healthy, HIV-negative adults who had no recently reported acute infections or vaccinations. Only Caucasian adults living in Nashville, Tennessee, USA were represented among the donors. Magnetic negative selection was used to enrich CD4+ T cells, after which naive cells were positively selected on CD45RA and the negative fraction became the memory subset. Blood was collected by leukapheresis, and PBMCs were isolated by Ficoll-Histopaque density gradient centrifugation and then cryopreserved in liquid nitrogen vapor phase. Purity and quantity of every magnetically sorted T cell population were checked by analytical flow cytometry. From each sorted fraction, genomic DNA was isolated and quantified by UV absorbance on a Nanodrop 2000c. Using the deep immunoSEQ assay, multiplex PCR amplified TCR CDR3 regions from genomic DNA. Extracted genomic DNA from each cell subset was spread evenly across all wells of several immunoSEQ 96-well plates, with each plate serving as a replicate. For sorted subsets, 200 to 250 ng of genomic DNA, equivalent to 25,000 to 35,000 T cell genomes, went into each replicate PCR. Purified libraries were measured with a Qubit 3.0 fluorometer, size-checked on a Bioanalyzer 2100, and measured again with the KAPA Library Quantification kit. Each immunoSEQ 96-well plate was sequenced on its own single-read 150-cycle Illumina NextSeq 550 flow cell. For the original study's pipeline: Because the immunoSEQ output held only junctional sequences and lacked quality scores, the filtering could not match the filtering applied to full-length reads. Sequences were annotated with PyIR, a Python wrapper for IgBLAST v1.9, and V/J genes and CDR3 were assigned using IMGT germline references. Reads with weak V/J assignments (E-value above 1e-6), missing CDR3, stop codons, out-of-frame junctions, or ambiguous translated residues were removed. A V3J clonotype was defined by an identical inferred V gene, J gene, and CDR3 amino acid sequence. To compute the percentage overlap between repertoires, the number of shared unique clonotypes was divided by the size of the smaller repertoire. Richness of each repertoire was evaluated using RTK rarefaction, the Chao1 estimator, and Recon v2.1 estimates of unobserved clonotypes. Generation probabilities for all TCRbeta clonotypes obtained by the gDNA method from several donors were computed using OLGA. The clones in this table, taken by TCRdb from immuneACCESS, are in-frame only. Not every clone is retained; where verified, under half of the shortfall comes from an unresolved V gene, and the cause of the rest is unknown. V and J calls and clone size come straight from that table; D and trimming were deduced from the DNA. For this sample there are about 2 million clones; 90% to 95% appear just once. The ten largest clones capture about 0.13% of the sample.

The CDR3, cysteine through phenylalanine, is 16 amino acids long. Left in the record is the CDR3 DNA by itself, 48 bases read in frame from the first base. The junction shows trimming of 4 bases on V and 11 bases on J, and the gene matches do not reach 14 bases of it. CDR1 and CDR2, per the germline V gene, are SGHTA and FQGNSA. The V gene is TRBV7-2 and the J gene is TRBJ1-6; 7 central bases correspond to TRBD1. Sequenced input: naive CD4+ T cells sorted from blood. Taken with the paper, the label for cell subset or site translates to: CD45RA+ positively selected. The sequence derives from a man in his late teens or twenties in good health. Here is the DNA: TGTGCCAGCAGCTCTCAAGGACAGGCTGGGTTGGCACCCCTCCACTTT. Its protein reads: CASSSQGQAGLAPLHF.